Following are 27 T cell receptor beta chains from one sample sequenced in a study of CD8+ T cells in alopecia areata. Sequencing templates came from extracted RNA that was reverse transcribed into cDNA. Sequencing was performed with immunoSEQ multiplex PCR; in TCRdb, only in-frame clones are kept and a portion is missing. Here the sample spans 110,000 to 150,000 clones, roughly 62% being singletons. The material was CD4+ T cells sorted from blood, obtained at week 0. The receptors derive from a human donor with alopecia areata.

This chain joins TRBV27 and TRBJ1-6, with D hard to call. V was cut by 2 bases and J by 9 bases, with 11 bases left in between. This CDR3 region has 14 residues. CDR1 and CDR2 (germline): MNHEY, SMNVEV (reference sequence). For the CDR3, the DNA is TGTGCCAGCAGTTTAGTTCCGGACGCTTCACCCCTCCACTTT. It translates to CASSLVPDASPLHF.

The chain couples TRBV29-1 to TRBJ1-1; no firm D call. V was clipped by 1 base and J by 4 bases, with 13 bases between them. The CDR3 covers 14 residues. CDR1 is SQVTM, CDR2 ANQGSEA, per germline. CDR3 in DNA: TGCAGCGTTGAAGTACATCGGCGGGGCACTGAAGCTTTCTTT. Protein product: CSVEVHRRGTEAFF.

The J gene is TRBJ1-2, the V gene TRBV27, with no clear D. The CDR3 has 13 residues. V was trimmed by 5 bases and J by 2 bases, leaving 9 bases between them. CDR1 is MNHEY, CDR2 SMNVEV, per germline (reference sequence). The CDR3 DNA reads as TGTGCCAGCAGTCTGCAGATAAACTATGGCTACACCTTC. It codes for CASSLQINYGYTF.

The chain combines TRBV4-2 with TRBJ2-3; D uncertain. The CDR3 loop spans 13 amino acids. The germline V and J ends were trimmed by 3 bases and 5 bases, with 9 bases remaining between them. Germline CDR1 is LGHNA and CDR2 is YNFKEQ. The CDR3 coding sequence is TGTGCCAGCAGCCAGCCCCATCGAGATACGCAGTATTTT. Translated, it gives CASSQPHRDTQYF.

This CDR3 reads CSVEGLETQYF. CDR3 in DNA: TGCAGCGTTGAGGGGTTGGAGACCCAGTACTTC. This chain uses TRBV29-1 with TRBJ2-5; D remains ambiguous. The CDR3 runs 11 residues. Germline-derived CDR1 and CDR2 are SQVTM and ANQGSEA. V lost 3 bases to trimming and J lost 5 bases, with 7 bases between them.

This clone was detected a few times. The gene calls are TRBV14 and TRBJ1-5, with a possible D match to TRBD1 (6 bases). CDR1 is SGHDN, CDR2 FVKESK, per germline. V lost 7 bases to trimming and J lost 4 bases, with 17 bases between them. This CDR3 comprises 15 residues. CDR3 protein: CASTPDRNLNQPQHF. In DNA form, the CDR3 reads TGTGCCAGCACGCCGGACAGAAACTTAAATCAGCCCCAGCATTTT. Full variable domain (rest looked up from reference TRBV14 and TRBJ1-5): EAGVTQFPSHSVIEKGQTVTLRCDPISGHDNLYWYRRVMGKEIKFLLHFVKESKQDESGMPNNRFLAERTGGTYSTLKVQPAELEDSGVYFCASTPDRNLNQPQHFGDGTRLSIL.

The chain carries TRBV5-1 and TRBJ2-2; D possibly corresponds to TRBD2 (7 bases). V was shortened by 4 bases and J by 7 bases, with 20 bases between the two germline ends. Germline V lookup: CDR1 SGHRS, CDR2 YFSETQ. The CDR3 runs 16 residues. DNA of the CDR3: TGCGCCAGCAGCCCACCGGCGGGGGCCCTCGGCGGGGAGCTGTTTTTT. Its protein is CASSPPAGALGGELFF.

There are a few counts of this clone. V is TRBV7-9 and J is TRBJ2-4, with 10 bases that match TRBD2. The germline gives CDR1 SEHNR, CDR2 FQNEAQ (reference sequence). CDR3 length equals 15 residues. The V and J ends lost 4 bases and 6 bases, in that order; junction bases with no gene match: 6. This CDR3 reads CASSSQAGGINIQYF. The CDR3 region has the DNA TGTGCCAGCAGCTCCCAAGCGGGGGGGATAAACATTCAGTACTTC.

This clone has only a few counts. The chain joins TRBV30 to TRBJ2-5; no reliable D call. V shed 2 bases and J shed 5 bases, with 12 bases lying between them. Per the germline V gene, CDR1 is GTSNPN and CDR2 is SVGIG (reference sequence). This CDR3 region has 13 residues. DNA for the CDR3: TGTGCCTGGAGTAGCCAGGCTGGGGAGACCCAGTACTTC. Amino acids: CAWSSQAGETQYF.

This clone was observed a handful of times. The CDR3 spells CASSSPNQRGGYNEQFF. CDR3 nucleotides: TGTGCCAGCAGCTCCCCGAATCAACGGGGGGGCTACAATGAGCAGTTCTTC. The V and J genes are TRBV5-4 and TRBJ2-1; 8 bases align to TRBD2. CDR3 length: 17 amino acids. With V trimmed by 3 bases and J by 3 bases, 11 bases remained unmatched. Germline V CDR1 and CDR2: SGHNT, YYREEE (reference sequence). Drawing the rest from reference TRBV5-4 and TRBJ2-1, the complete variable domain is ETGVTQSPTHLIKTRGQQVTLRCSSQSGHNTVSWYQQALGQGPQFIFQYYREEENGRGNFPPRFSGLQFPNYSSELNVNALELDDSALYLCASSSPNQRGGYNEQFFGPGTRLTVL.

The rearrangement joins TRBV7-9 to TRBJ1-1; D remains unclear. Trimming removed 2 bases at V and 3 bases at J, with 7 bases between. The CDR3 extends over 13 amino acids. Germline V gene lookup returns CDR1 SEHNR and CDR2 FQNEAQ (reference sequence). The CDR3 DNA reads as TGTGCCAGCAGCTTATCTGGCCACACTGAAGCTTTCTTT. Protein: CASSLSGHTEAFF.

This clone was seen more than once but under ten times. The CDR3, as DNA: TGTGCCAGCAGCTGGACAGAGGAAGAGACCCAGTACTTC. Protein: CASSWTEEETQYF. The rearrangement joins TRBV7-2 to TRBJ2-5; tentative D call: TRBD1 (6 bases). V lost 4 bases and J lost 3, with 9 bases in between. The length of the CDR3 is 13 residues. Germline V gene data show CDR1 as SGHTA and CDR2 as FQGNSA.

This clone came up a few times. The chain has TRBV29-1 and TRBJ1-2, with TRBD1 as a possible D gene (6 bases). V was shortened by 5 bases and J by 0 bases, with 13 bases between the two germline ends. Germline CDR1 and CDR2: SQVTM and ANQGSEA. The CDR3 spans 14 residues. The CDR3 coding sequence is TGCAGCGTTCGGCTTCAGGGGACTAACTATGGCTACACCTTC. Amino acid sequence: CSVRLQGTNYGYTF.

V usage is TRBV27 and J usage is TRBJ1-2, with 9 positions matching TRBD1. This CDR3 has 13 amino acids. CDR1 MNHEY and CDR2 SMNVEV come from the germline V gene (reference sequence). V was pared by 6 bases and J by 3 bases, with 2 bases of the junction left unmatched. The CDR3 DNA reads TGTGCCAGCAGACGGACAGGGGACTATGGCTACACCTTC. Protein sequence: CASRRTGDYGYTF.

V and J are TRBV23-1 and TRBJ1-1; D is undetermined. TRBV23-1 is filed as an ORF, its function uncertain. The CDR3 is 15 amino acids. V lost 1 base, J lost 4 bases, and 13 bases lay in between. The DNA of the CDR3 is TGCGCCAGCAGTCAATTCCCACCCGCGTTCACTGAAGCTTTCTTT. Its translation is CASSQFPPAFTEAFF.

This clone was seen more than once but under ten times. This chain joins TRBV29-1 and TRBJ1-1; a weak D match, TRBD1 (6 bases). The germline CDR1 and CDR2 sequences are SQVTM and ANQGSEA. The CDR3 has 17 residues. The V end lost 5 bases, the J end lost 3 bases, and 25 bases lay between the germline ends. The CDR3 sequence is CSVPLEWTVRGYTEAFF. For the CDR3, the DNA is TGCAGCGTTCCCTTAGAATGGACAGTCAGGGGCTACACTGAAGCTTTCTTT.

The rearrangement links TRBV12-5 to TRBJ2-3, with TRBD2 matching 11 bases. V was clipped by 6 bases and J by 4 bases; unmatched bases: 6. Per the germline V gene, CDR1 is LGHNT and CDR2 is FRNRAP. The CDR3 is 15 residues long. The CDR3 DNA reads as TGTGCTAGTGGCCCGGGACTAGCGGAGGCAGATACGCAGTATTTT. Protein product: CASGPGLAEADTQYF.

The chain is built from TRBV29-1 and TRBJ2-1; D is uncertain. The germline gives CDR1 SQVTM, CDR2 ANQGSEA. The CDR3 runs to 16 residues. V was trimmed by 5 bases and J by 1 base, leaving 18 bases between them. The CDR3 nucleotides are TGCAGCGTTTTACCGAGTCGTCGTGAGTCCTACAATGAGCAGTTCTTC. Residues: CSVLPSRRESYNEQFF.

This chain joins TRBV15 and TRBJ1-5; TRBD1 is a possible D gene (6 bases). The V end was cut by 0 bases, the J end by 4 bases, with 13 bases between. CDR3 length: 16 residues. CDR1 and CDR2 (germline): LNHNV, YYDKDF (reference sequence). Here the CDR3 reads CATSRETGGGNQPQHF. The CDR3 DNA sequence: TGTGCCACCAGCAGAGAGACGGGGGGCGGGAATCAGCCCCAGCATTTT.

V and J are TRBV7-8 and TRBJ1-5; TRBD1 is a possible D gene (5 bases). The CDR3 has 16 amino acids. Trimming took off 6 bases at V and 8 bases at J, with 23 bases between the two ends. The germline gives CDR1 SGHVS, CDR2 FQNEAQ. The CDR3 spells CASRLSGGSPGEPQHF. CDR3 nucleotide sequence: TGTGCCAGCAGACTATCCGGGGGGAGTCCCGGGGAGCCCCAGCATTTT.

The V and J genes are TRBV6-1 and TRBJ1-6; D is unclear. With 2 bases removed from V and 16 bases from J, the gap between germline ends came to 9 bases. The CDR3 runs to 11 residues. The germline V gene has CDR1 MNHNS and CDR2 SASEGT. Here the CDR3 reads CASSERFELHF. Written as DNA, the CDR3 is TGTGCCAGCAGTGAACGGTTCGAACTCCACTTT.

The chain links TRBV4-3 to TRBJ1-6, with a possible D match to TRBD1 (5 bases). Trimming stripped 4 bases from V and 7 bases from J, with 14 bases between. Germline V CDR1 and CDR2: LGHNA, YSLEER. The CDR3 covers 15 residues. The CDR3 coding sequence is TGCGCCAGCAGCCCCCACTCCCAGGGAAATTCACCCCTCCACTTT. Its protein product is CASSPHSQGNSPLHF.

The chain employs TRBV7-3 and TRBJ2-7, with a weak D call TRBD2 (5 bases). The CDR3 is 15 residues long. The germline CDR1 and CDR2 sequences are SGHTA and FQGTGA. V was cut by 5 bases and J by 2 bases, with 16 bases left in between. The CDR3 coding sequence is TGTGCCAGCAGCCCTACCCCGGGGAGCACCTACGAGCAGTACTTC. Translation gives CASSPTPGSTYEQYF.

This clone was recorded only once. The V and J genes are TRBV11-2 and TRBJ1-4; D may be TRBD1 (6 bases). Germline-derived CDR1 and CDR2 are SGHAT and FQNNGV. Trimming removed 5 bases at V and 3 bases at J, with 13 bases between. This CDR3 is built from 15 residues. CDR3 loop: CASSAQGPSNEKLFF. In DNA, the CDR3 is TGTGCCAGCAGCGCTCAGGGGCCCTCTAATGAAAAACTGTTTTTT.

This chain links TRBV29-1 with TRBJ1-1; no clear D. Germline-derived CDR1 and CDR2 are SQVTM and ANQGSEA. V lost 0 bases and J 6 bases, leaving 8 bases between the germline ends. The CDR3 is 12 residues long. This CDR3 reads CSVEDPAAEAFF. The CDR3 DNA sequence: TGCAGCGTTGAAGATCCGGCAGCTGAAGCTTTCTTT.

The J gene is TRBJ2-3, the V gene TRBV5-1; 11 nucleotides agree with TRBD2. This CDR3 contains 16 residues. Germline CDR1 is SGHRS and CDR2 is YFSETQ. V lost 2 bases and J lost 1; bases outside the gene matches: 3. The CDR3, as DNA: TGCGCCAGCAGCTTAAAACTAGCGGGGGGCACAGATACGCAGTATTTT. Residues: CASSLKLAGGTDTQYF.

This clone was recorded a few times. The chain has TRBV4-1 and TRBJ2-5, with no clear D. Germline V gives CDR1 MGHRA, CDR2 YSYEKL. The CDR3 is made up of 13 amino acids. Trimming took 1 base from V and 4 from J, leaving 7 bases between them. As DNA, the CDR3 is TGCGCCAGCAGCCAAGTTCCCCGAGAGACCCAGTACTTC. Translated: CASSQVPRETQYF.